This T cell receptor beta chain was observed in a study of cytomegalovirus exposure and HLA in healthy donors. Study findings and constraints: The authors confirmed in vitro that three CMV-associated chains were specific for CMV antigens.

Germline V lookup: CDR1 PRHDT, CDR2 FYEKMQ (reference sequence). The CDR3 has 14 residues. The germline V and J ends were trimmed by 4 bases and 0 bases, with 9 bases remaining between them. Details on this clone: Its target is not known.

The PCR contained 60 Vbeta and 13 Jbeta primers. Generated by immunoSEQ multiplex PCR, the TCRdb table keeps only in-frame clones and is missing some. The sample has 130,000 to 150,000 clones, around 83% seen once; the top ten hold less than 1.5%. Sequencing was performed on PBMCs. The chain uses TRBV13 and TRBJ1-1; D call uncertain. The origin of this receptor is a male donor in good health and CMV-seropositive. Written as DNA, the CDR3 is TGTGCCAGCAGCTACCCAGGAATGAACACTGAAGCTTTCTTT. Encoded protein: CASSYPGMNTEAFF.